Each of the 16 T cell receptor beta chains below was sequenced from the same sample in a study of human T cells and chemical hapten exposure. TCRdb analysed the 5' RACE reads with MiXCR anew, one entry per CDR3 protein. Here the sample spans 81,000 or so distinct CDR3 sequences, about 8% being singletons. Sequencing started from total RNA isolated from unfractionated whole blood. Receptors were obtained from a male donor in good health.

This clonotype was counted a few times. The chain combines TRBV6-5 with TRBJ2-5; perhaps TRBD1 as D (6 bases). Germline CDR1 is MNHEY and CDR2 is SVGAGI. This CDR3 has 15 residues. V was shortened by 5 bases and J by 7 bases, with 20 bases between the two germline ends. This chain's CDR3 is CASSEMTGAWGTQYF. CDR3 nucleotides: TGTGCCAGCAGTGAGATGACAGGCGCCTGGGGGACCCAGTACTTC.

The chain employs TRBV7-2 and TRBJ1-5; D gene ambiguous. The length of the CDR3 is 11 residues. The germline V and J ends were trimmed by 4 bases and 10 bases, with 8 bases remaining between them. Germline-derived CDR1 and CDR2 are SGHTA and FQGNSA. The CDR3 reads CASSSAGPQHF. In DNA, the CDR3 is TGTGCCAGCAGCTCTGCGGGACCCCAGCATTTT.

This clonotype appeared many times. At one of its ends the junction is not consistent with the germline gene, which may arise from a read error. The genes are TRBV29-1 and TRBJ2-3; TRBD2 matches at 8 bases. Germline V gene data show CDR1 as SQVTM and CDR2 as ANQGSEA. This CDR3 has 14 amino acids. The CDR3 DNA reads as TGCAGCGTCGAAGGCGGGAGGTTCGCAGATACGCAGTATTTT. This codes for CSVEGGRFADTQYF.

This clonotype turned up a few times. The genes are TRBV10-3 and TRBJ2-4; D might be TRBD2 (5 bases). The germline V and J ends were trimmed by 4 bases and 5 bases, with 12 bases remaining between them. Germline lookup yields CDR1 ENHRY and CDR2 SYGVKD. The CDR3 consists of 14 residues. Here the CDR3 reads CAISGNKGENIQYF. In DNA, the CDR3 is TGTGCCATCAGTGGGAATAAGGGAGAAAACATTCAGTACTTC.

This clonotype was detected only a few times. The chain's CDR3 is CSVGRGANYGYTF. CDR3 bases: TGCAGCGTCGGACGGGGAGCTAACTATGGCTACACCTTC. The chain joins TRBV29-1 to TRBJ1-2; D gene unclear. The CDR3 is made up of 13 amino acids. In germline, CDR1 is SQVTM, CDR2 ANQGSEA. Trimming took 6 bases from V and 0 from J, leaving 11 bases between them.

The chain has TRBV5-4 and TRBJ1-1, with 9 bases matching TRBD1. The germline V gene encodes CDR1 SGHNT and CDR2 YYREEE (reference sequence). The CDR3 extends over 14 amino acids. V shed 3 bases and J 11 bases; nucleotides not matched to a gene: 11. The CDR3 sequence is CASSSPGTGLEAFF. Here the CDR3 DNA reads TGTGCCAGCAGCTCCCCCGGGACAGGGCTGGAGGCTTTCTTT.

V gene TRBV20-1 combines with J gene TRBJ1-1; the match to TRBD1 covers 9 bases. Germline V lookup: CDR1 DFQATT, CDR2 SNEGSKA (reference sequence). With V trimmed by 6 bases and J by 1 base, 15 bases remained unmatched. This CDR3 spans 17 amino acids. The DNA for the CDR3 is TGCAGTGCAAAGAGGACAGGGGAGAGAACGTGGAACACTGAAGCTTTCTTT. Its translation is CSAKRTGERTWNTEAFF.

This clonotype was recorded a few times. The chain uses TRBV6-2 or TRBV6-3 and TRBJ1-1; D unresolved. Trimming left V 6 bases short and J 2 bases short, with 16 bases between. Germline lookup yields CDR1 MNHEY and CDR2 SVGEGT. This CDR3 spans 15 amino acids. The DNA of the CDR3 is TGTGCCAGCAGGGACGGACGGGAAGCCAACACTGAAGCTTTCTTT. Protein sequence: CASRDGREANTEAFF.

This clonotype has a count of ten or more. V gene TRBV27 combines with J gene TRBJ1-5; D not certain. The CDR3 has 13 amino acids. V lost 6 bases and J lost 6, with 12 bases in between. Germline V gene lookup returns CDR1 MNHEY and CDR2 SMNVEV (reference sequence). The CDR3 spells CASSVGGRQPQHF. CDR3 DNA sequence: TGTGCCAGCAGCGTTGGAGGGCGTCAGCCCCAGCATTTT.

CDR3 loop: CSVEVLSDTGELFF. In DNA, the CDR3 is TGCAGCGTTGAAGTCTTATCGGACACCGGGGAGCTGTTTTTT. This chain uses TRBV29-1 with TRBJ2-2; D uncertain. V was shortened by 1 base and J by 3 bases, with 9 bases between the two germline ends. Germline V gene lookup returns CDR1 SQVTM and CDR2 ANQGSEA. The CDR3 extends over 14 amino acids.

This clonotype was counted a few times. V gene TRBV11-2 combines with J gene TRBJ1-5; no definite D call. CDR1 is SGHAT and CDR2 is FQNNGV in the germline V gene. This CDR3 contains 15 residues. Deletions cut 0 bases from V and 4 bases from J, with 10 bases between. The chain's CDR3 is CASSLDRRGNQPQHF. The CDR3 DNA sequence: TGTGCCAGCAGCTTAGATCGTCGGGGAAATCAGCCCCAGCATTTT.

This clonotype showed up many times. The chain joins TRBV27 to TRBJ2-7; TRBD1 matches 7 bases. The germline gives CDR1 MNHEY, CDR2 SMNVEV (reference sequence). CDR3 length: 13 amino acids. J lost 4 bases, V lost 5 bases, and 5 bases had no gene match. The CDR3 region is CASSQGQMYEQYF. The CDR3 bases are TGTGCCAGCAGTCAGGGACAGATGTACGAGCAGTACTTC.

The V gene is TRBV7-9, the J gene TRBJ2-7; the match to TRBD1 covers 8 bases. This CDR3 is built from 15 residues. Looked up from germline, CDR1 is SEHNR and CDR2 is FQNEAQ (reference sequence). Losses at the gene ends were 5 bases for V and 2 bases for J; bases not matched to a gene: 8. CDR3 sequence: CASSPRTGIPYEQYF. CDR3 DNA: TGTGCCAGCAGCCCGAGGACAGGGATTCCCTACGAGCAGTACTTC. Full variable domain (outside the CDR3, taken from reference TRBV7-9 and TRBJ2-7): DTGVSQNPRHKITKRGQNVTFRCDPISEHNRLYWYRQTLGQGPEFLTYFQNEAQLEKSRLLSDRFSAERPKGSFSTLEIQRTEQGDSAMYLCASSPRTGIPYEQYFGPGTRLTVT.

This clonotype came up a few times. The chain recombines TRBV6-5 with TRBJ2-7, with 11 bases identical to TRBD1. J was trimmed by 3 bases and V by 0 bases; bases with no gene match: 1. There are 15 residues in the CDR3. The V gene's germline CDR1 is MNHEY and CDR2 SVGAGI. DNA of the CDR3: TGTGCCAGCAGTTACTCCGGGACAGGGGGCTACGAGCAGTACTTC. This codes for CASSYSGTGGYEQYF.

This clonotype was observed a handful of times. The J gene is TRBJ1-2, the V gene TRBV6-6; 8 bases align to TRBD1. Germline V gene data show CDR1 as MNHNY and CDR2 as SVGAGI (reference sequence). Unmatched junction bases numbered 12, after V lost 4 bases and J lost 8 bases. CDR3 length: 15 amino acids. The chain's CDR3 is CASSSQQQGVKGYTF. DNA of the CDR3: TGTGCCAGCAGTTCCCAACAACAGGGGGTGAAAGGCTACACCTTC.

This clonotype came up many times. This chain joins TRBV12-3 or TRBV12-4 and TRBJ2-1; 10 nucleotides agree with TRBD2. There are 16 residues in the CDR3. J gave up 8 bases and V 4 bases, and 11 bases lay outside the gene matches. CDR3 residues: CASSSLSGGARDEQFF. The CDR3 DNA follows: TGTGCCAGCAGTTCCCTAAGCGGGGGGGCCAGGGATGAGCAGTTCTTC.